The next 27 T cell receptor beta chains were all read from a single sample in a study of cytomegalovirus exposure and HLA in healthy donors. The PCR ran on 60 Vbeta and 13 Jbeta primers. Profiling relied on immunoSEQ multiplex PCR, and the TCRdb table lists in-frame clones only, not all of them. This table holds 150,000 to 200,000 clones, roughly 70% found once. The sequencing input was PBMCs. These receptor sequences come from a woman aged 45-65 years in good health and CMV-seropositive.

This clone showed up just once. This chain uses TRBV5-1 with TRBJ1-2; possibly TRBD1 for D (5 bases). The V gene lost 0 bases and the J gene lost 4 bases, with 7 bases spanning the gap. This CDR3 is built from 13 residues. Germline V gives CDR1 SGHRS, CDR2 YFSETQ. For the CDR3, the DNA is TGCGCCAGCAGCTTGGGGGGGGTCTATGGCTACACCTTC. Protein: CASSLGGVYGYTF. Full variable domain (outside the CDR3, taken from reference TRBV5-1 and TRBJ1-2): KAGVTQTPRYLIKTRGQQVTLSCSPISGHRSVSWYQQTPGQGLQFLFEYFSETQRNKGNFPGRFSGRQFSNSRSEMNVSTLELGDSALYLCASSLGGVYGYTFGSGTRLTVV.

The chain employs TRBV18 and TRBJ2-7, with 9 bases that match TRBD1. Germline values: CDR1 KGHSH, CDR2 LQKENI. The CDR3 length is 14 residues. The junction had 6 bases not matched to a gene; V was cut back by 6 bases and J by 3 bases. The CDR3 reads CASSQRGQGYEQYF. DNA of the CDR3: TGTGCCAGCTCCCAGAGGGGACAGGGCTACGAGCAGTACTTC.

This clone turned up a few times. This sequence joins TRBV5-1 and TRBJ1-6; no clear D. Germline V gene sequence: CDR1 SGHRS, CDR2 YFSETQ. CDR3 size: 15 residues. The V and J ends lost 3 bases and 7 bases respectively, with 14 bases between them. The CDR3 here is CASSSSGNLNSPLHF. The CDR3 DNA reads as TGCGCCAGCAGCTCATCCGGGAACTTAAATTCACCCCTCCACTTT.

The rearrangement links TRBV5-4 to TRBJ2-7; the D is unclear. This CDR3 contains 14 residues. Germline V lookup: CDR1 SGHNT, CDR2 YYREEE (reference sequence). The V and J ends lost 0 bases and 0 bases respectively, with 7 bases between them. For the CDR3, the DNA is TGTGCCAGCAGCTTGGACCCGGGCTCCTACGAGCAGTACTTC. Its protein product is CASSLDPGSYEQYF.

V usage is TRBV13 and J usage is TRBJ2-5; no definite D call. The last part of the DNA fits TRBJ2-7 better; the J call may be wrong. The CDR3 runs 12 residues. Looked up from germline, CDR1 is PRHDT and CDR2 is FYEKMQ (reference sequence). CDR3 in DNA: TGTGCCAGCAGCTTACGGTCCCACGAGCAGTACTTC. Its translation is CASSLRSHEQYF.

Of note for this clone: The junction differs from germline at one of its ends, possibly a read error. The chain employs TRBV9 and TRBJ1-3; D is unresolved. The CDR3 runs 15 residues. The V gene's germline CDR1 is SGDLS and CDR2 YYNGEE. CDR3 amino acids: CAGSVDHSSGNTIYF. CDR3 coding DNA: TGTGCCGGCAGCGTAGACCACAGCTCTGGAAACACCATATATTTT. Using reference TRBV9 and TRBJ1-3 for the parts outside the CDR3, the full variable domain is DSGVTQTPKHLITATGQRVTLRCSPRSGDLSVYWYQQSLDQGLQFLIQYYNGEERAKGNILERFSAQQFPDLHSELNLSSLELGDSALYFCAGSVDHSSGNTIYFGEGSWLTVV.

The chain couples TRBV4-1 to TRBJ1-1, with D unresolved. Germline CDR1 and CDR2: MGHRA and YSYEKL. V lost 0 bases, J lost 4 bases, and 9 bases lay in between. The length of the CDR3 is 14 residues. Here the CDR3 reads CASSQDIPGTEAFF. The CDR3 region has the DNA TGCGCCAGCAGCCAAGACATCCCGGGCACTGAAGCTTTCTTT.

This sequence joins TRBV9 and TRBJ2-3, with D hard to call. This CDR3 region has 14 residues. The germline CDR1 and CDR2 sequences are SGDLS and YYNGEE. Deletions cut 3 bases from V and 0 bases from J, with 8 bases between. The CDR3 here is CASSAGYSTDTQYF. CDR3 in DNA: TGTGCCAGCAGCGCCGGGTATAGCACAGATACGCAGTATTTT. The complete variable domain, with remaining parts taken from reference TRBV9 and TRBJ2-3, reads DSGVTQTPKHLITATGQRVTLRCSPRSGDLSVYWYQQSLDQGLQFLIQYYNGEERAKGNILERFSAQQFPDLHSELNLSSLELGDSALYFCASSAGYSTDTQYFGPGTRLTVL.

This clone occurred once. V and J are TRBV4-1 and TRBJ2-1; possible D gene TRBD2, 6 bases. Looked up from germline, CDR1 is MGHRA and CDR2 is YSYEKL. The CDR3 is made up of 13 amino acids. The ends were cut back, 8 bases at V and 7 bases at J, with 15 bases in the middle. CDR3 DNA sequence: TGCGCCAGCTCTGCGGGGACGGGAAATGAGCAGTTCTTC. Protein product: CASSAGTGNEQFF.

This clone has just one count. V is TRBV6-5 and J is TRBJ1-1; TRBD1 matches at 7 bases. Germline CDR1 is MNHEY and CDR2 is SVGAGI. Unmatched junction bases numbered 3, after V lost 10 bases and J lost 4 bases. CDR3 length: 11 amino acids. CDR3 DNA: TGTGCCACCCAGGGGGGCACTGAAGCTTTCTTT. It translates to CATQGGTEAFF.

This chain links TRBV6-6 with TRBJ1-6; perhaps TRBD1 as D (5 bases). Trimming cost V 6 bases and J 7 bases, with 19 bases left between them. Per germline, CDR1 MNHNY and CDR2 SVGAGI (reference sequence). The CDR3 is 16 amino acids. CDR3: CASRLDKGNRNSPLHF. The CDR3 DNA is TGTGCCAGCAGATTGGACAAGGGGAATAGAAATTCACCCCTCCACTTT.

V and J are TRBV2 and TRBJ2-7, with D possibly TRBD2 on 5 matching bases. CDR3 size: 15 residues. Germline CDR1 reads SNHLY; CDR2 reads FYNNEI. Trimming pared 4 bases from V and 1 base from J, leaving 14 bases between. Here the CDR3 reads CASSVDPSGSYEQYF. The CDR3 nucleotides are TGTGCCAGCAGTGTTGATCCCTCGGGGTCCTACGAGCAGTACTTC.

The sample holds one count of this clone. The same CDR3 arises from other DNA sequences in this sample as well. The CDR3 loop is CASSLTGGTDTQYF. The DNA for the CDR3 is TGTGCCAGCAGCTTAACCGGGGGCACAGATACGCAGTATTTT. The genes are TRBV7-3 and TRBJ2-3; D is possibly TRBD2 (5 bases). Germline-derived CDR1 and CDR2 are SGHTA and FQGTGA. There are 14 residues in the CDR3. Trimming shortened V by 0 bases and J by 1 base, and 5 bases separated the two germline ends.

V gene TRBV27 combines with J gene TRBJ1-6; no clear D gene. Germline CDR1 reads MNHEY; CDR2 reads SMNVEV (reference sequence). Trimming left V 6 bases short and J 2 bases short, with 11 bases between. The CDR3 has 15 residues. The CDR3 spells CASRDGRTYNSPLHF. CDR3 nucleotides: TGTGCCAGCAGGGACGGGAGGACCTATAATTCACCCCTCCACTTT.

The chain is built from TRBV7-2 and TRBJ1-1; a weak D match, TRBD1 (6 bases). CDR1 is SGHTA and CDR2 is FQGNSA in the germline V gene. Between the trimmed V and J ends, which lost 3 bases and 1 base, there was a span of 12 bases. The CDR3 is 15 amino acids. DNA for the CDR3: TGTGCCAGCAGCTTCCAGGGGCAGCGGAACACTGAAGCTTTCTTT. Its protein product is CASSFQGQRNTEAFF.

The chain couples TRBV4-2 to TRBJ2-3; the D is unclear. This CDR3 is 12 amino acids long. Germline CDR1 LGHNA, CDR2 YNFKEQ. Deletions cut 1 base from V and 5 bases from J, with 4 bases between. The CDR3 DNA reads as TGTGCCAGCAGCCAAGTCAAAGATACGCAGTATTTT. It is translated as CASSQVKDTQYF.

The chain links TRBV19 to TRBJ2-1; D gene ambiguous. Germline V lookup: CDR1 LNHDA, CDR2 SQIVND (reference sequence). The CDR3 totals 15 residues. Trimming took 5 bases from V and 8 from J, leaving 19 bases between them. The CDR3 DNA follows: TGTGCCAGTAGTTACTTACGGTCGGGTCGCGATGAGCAGTTCTTC. Amino acids: CASSYLRSGRDEQFF.

This clone was recorded a few times. The rearrangement links TRBV2 to TRBJ2-7; D gene unclear. Germline CDR1 SNHLY, CDR2 FYNNEI. The V end was cut by 4 bases, the J end by 3 bases, with 19 bases between. The length of the CDR3 is 16 residues. The CDR3 reads CASSVGPSPNYYEQYF. CDR3 DNA sequence: TGTGCCAGCAGTGTCGGCCCTTCCCCAAACTACTACGAGCAGTACTTC.

The CDR3 loop reads CASSPGAEQFF. In DNA form, the CDR3 reads TGTGCCAGCTCACCAGGGGCTGAGCAGTTCTTC. This chain uses TRBV18 with TRBJ2-1; possible D gene TRBD1, 5 bases. CDR1 and CDR2 from the germline V gene are KGHSH and LQKENI. Trimming cost V 2 bases and J 9 bases, with 5 bases left between them. The CDR3 is made up of 11 amino acids.

The rearrangement joins TRBV4-1 to TRBJ2-7; 7 nucleotides line up with TRBD1. V shed 3 bases, J shed 3 bases, and the junction held 5 bases outside the gene matches. CDR1 and CDR2 (germline): MGHRA, YSYEKL. The CDR3 spans 14 residues. CDR3 in DNA: TGCGCCAGCAGCCACCGGGACAGTGTCTACGAGCAGTACTTC. It yields the protein CASSHRDSVYEQYF.

The table lists this clone with a count of one. This rearrangement joins TRBV29-1 to TRBJ1-5; perhaps TRBD1 as D (6 bases). This CDR3 is built from 13 residues. V lost 6 bases, J lost 4 bases, and 13 bases lay in between. From germline, CDR1 is SQVTM and CDR2 ANQGSEA. Here the CDR3 DNA reads TGCAGCGTCTCAGGGGAAGATAATCAGCCCCAGCATTTT. It is translated as CSVSGEDNQPQHF. The full variable domain, in which reference TRBV29-1 and TRBJ1-5 provide the parts outside the CDR3, is SAVISQKPSRDICQRGTSLTIQCQVDSQVTMMFWYRQQPGQSLTLIATANQGSEATYESGFVIDKFPISRPNLTFSTLTVSNMSPEDSSIYLCSVSGEDNQPQHFGDGTRLSIL.

This rearrangement joins TRBV2 to TRBJ1-2, with D possibly matching TRBD1 (5 bases). Trimming removed 5 bases from V and 5 bases from J, with 18 bases in between. This CDR3 has 15 residues. Looked up from germline, CDR1 is SNHLY and CDR2 is FYNNEI. This CDR3 reads CASSYTTGSRYGYTF. In nucleotides, the CDR3 is TGTGCCAGCAGTTACACCACAGGATCGAGGTATGGCTACACCTTC.

This clone was observed a handful of times. At one end the junction does not follow the germline gene, possibly because of a read error. V usage is TRBV27 and J usage is TRBJ2-2, with 9 bases matching TRBD1. The germline gives CDR1 MNHEY, CDR2 SMNVEV (reference sequence). CDR3 size: 16 residues. This chain's CDR3 is CASSLRGTGNPGELFF. The CDR3 bases are TGTGCCAGCAGTTTAAGAGGGACAGGGAACCCCGGGGAGCTGTTTTTT.

In this sample, this clone turned up once. Other DNA sequences of this sample code for an identical CDR3. J is TRBJ1-3 and V is TRBV5-1, with D possibly matching TRBD1 (6 bases). CDR3 size: 15 residues. From germline, CDR1 is SGHRS and CDR2 YFSETQ. The germline V and J ends were trimmed by 0 bases and 2 bases, with 9 bases remaining between them. Here the CDR3 reads CASSLEAGAGNTIYF. The CDR3, as DNA: TGCGCCAGCAGCTTGGAAGCAGGGGCTGGAAACACCATATATTTT.

This clone was counted a few times. The junction shows a germline mismatch at one end, possibly a read error. CDR3 DNA sequence: TGTGCCAGCTCACCAGGCACATCCTCCGAGCAGTACTTC. Protein: CASSPGTSSEQYF. The chain carries TRBV18 and TRBJ2-7; no definite D call. CDR1 and CDR2 from the germline V gene are KGHSH and LQKENI. The CDR3 covers 13 residues. Together with reference TRBV18 and TRBJ2-7, the CDR3 gives the full variable domain: NAGVMQNPRHLVRRRGQEARLRCSPMKGHSHVYWYRQLPEEGLKFMVYLQKENIIDESGMPKERFSAEFPKEGPSILRIQQVVRGDSAAYFCASSPGTSSEQYFGPGTRLTVT.

This clone was observed a handful of times. This chain uses TRBV6-5 with TRBJ2-2; a weak D match, TRBD2 (5 bases). The germline V gene has CDR1 MNHEY and CDR2 SVGAGI. V was pared by 6 bases and J by 5 bases, with 16 bases between. CDR3 length: 15 amino acids. CDR3 nucleotide sequence: TGTGCCAGCAGCCACCAGAGGGAATTTACCGGGGAGCTGTTTTTT. Encoded protein: CASSHQREFTGELFF.

This clone showed up just a few times. CDR3 loop: CAWSVRRGSGNTIYF. The CDR3 DNA follows: TGTGCCTGGAGTGTACGCAGGGGGTCTGGAAACACCATATATTTT. This chain uses TRBV30 with TRBJ1-3, with 7 positions matching TRBD1. V dropped 0 bases and J dropped 1; count of bases not matched to a gene: 3. Germline V lookup: CDR1 GTSNPN, CDR2 SVGIG (reference sequence). This CDR3 comprises 15 residues.